This TCR beta chain was sequenced for a study of sequential checkpoint blockade in melanoma. Sample treatment: randomized to nivolumab then ipilimumab (arm A) or the reverse (arm B). J lost 8 bases, V lost 0 bases, and 10 bases had no gene match. This CDR3 comprises 16 residues. Germline V gene sequence: CDR1 SGHRS, CDR2 YFSETQ. Sequenced by immunoSEQ multiplex PCR; TCRdb stores in-frame clones only, minus some. The table has approximately 10,000 clones, 25% to 30% seen once; the top ten hold about 20%. The receptor's source is a human donor with melanoma. The sequencing used tumor tissue (inferred from file names), collected from a patient given nivolumab and ipilimumab in sequence. The chain has TRBV5-1 and TRBJ1-4; 7 bases agree with TRBD1. The CDR3 bases are TGCGCCAGCAGCTTGGGAGGGGGCGATCAGGAAGAAAAACTGTTTTTT. As protein: CASSLGGGDQEEKLFF.